This paragraph reports one T cell receptor (beta chain). The sample originates from a study of radiotherapy plus CTLA-4 blockade in lung cancer. The CDR3 totals 14 residues. The V gene end was trimmed by 6 bases and the J gene end by 3 bases; junction bases not matched to a gene: 6. Looked up from germline, CDR1 is MNHEY and CDR2 is SVGAGI. Data came from immunoSEQ multiplex PCR; TCRdb stores just in-frame clones and leaves some out. This sample yields tens of thousands of clones, of which over 65% are seen a single time; approximately 4.3% belongs to the top ten. V and J are TRBV6-5 and TRBJ1-1, with 8 bases aligning to TRBD1. This material consisted of peripheral blood, taken from a patient treated with radiotherapy plus ipilimumab. The sequence was obtained from a human donor with non-small cell lung cancer who had a partial response to radiotherapy plus ipilimumab. CDR3 in DNA: TGTGCCAGCAGGGCAGGGGGCTGGGACACTGAAGCTTTCTTT. Translation gives CASRAGGWDTEAFF.